This TCR beta chain was sequenced in a study of blood T cell repertoires in COVID-19 (dated by TCRdb to the early 2020s). Study-wide context: Samples covering the acute and convalescent phases of COVID-19 were provided by collaborators in the United States, Italy and Spain. The material from the prospective study consisted of cDNA or gDNA derived from T cells, B-cell-depleted T cells, or PBMCs. Deeply sampled blood TCRbeta repertoires from subjects exposed to, actively infected with, or recovered from COVID-19 were included in the dataset. A freely available public database, intended as a resource for researchers studying the immune response to SARS-CoV-2, is where the repertoires were released. The samples were drawn from two sources: the first 160 participants of the ongoing ImmuneRACE study, and 1,254 subjects contributed by 6 global collaborators. The sample metadata nearly always contained a de-identified subject ID, COVID-19 status, age in years and sex. Where available, HLA class I and class II types were taken from metadata supplied by the sample provider and were not determined by assay-based typing.

Beyond this particular receptor, the publication reports: Clinical and demographic metadata were provided uncurated, with the amount varying by source and participant.

As regards this clone: This receptor's antigen is unknown. The sample holds no much larger clone one base away, and base qualities are not on file.

The immunoSEQ Assay, a bias-controlled multiplex PCR, was used to amplify TCRbeta CDR3 regions from genomic DNA. Concerning the study's data processing: The number of nucleated cells in each sample was estimated by amplification of reference gene primers within the assay. To quantify the absolute abundance of each unique TCRbeta CDR3 rearrangement, sequence reads were collapsed and filtered. For each sample, productive Simpson clonality was calculated as the square root of Simpson's diversity index across productive rearrangements. Here the immuneACCESS table is served through TCRdb, limited to in-frame sequences with V and J called. Missing clones are a known gap in these copies; in checked studies unresolved V genes cover under half, and the rest lacks a known reason. V, J and clone size are those of that table, while D and trimming were read from the DNA. The sample data list hundreds of thousands of clones, and approximately 88% of these were observed just once. Of the sample, approximately 6.6% is held by the ten largest clones.

Spanning cysteine to phenylalanine, the CDR3 consists of 15 amino acids. Only the CDR3 DNA is retained, 45 bases long and in frame from the first base. After removal of 5 bases from V and 0 bases from J, the junction retains 3 bases not matched to a gene. CDR1 is given as SGDLS and CDR2 as YYNGEE, both from the germline V gene. Samples from volunteer blood donors who had recovered from COVID-19 were contributed by a second Seattle source. Whole blood was collected in K2EDTA tubes by collaborating institutions according to the institutions' own protocols. Collaborator samples were shipped for TCRbeta analysis as frozen whole blood, isolated PBMCs, or DNA extracted from either sample type.

Rearrangement joined TRBV9 to TRBJ2-7, and 12 junctional nucleotides match TRBD2. The sample was peripheral blood. The receptor was isolated from a woman in her 30s who had recovered from COVID-19. The base sequence is TGTGCCAGCAGTACTAGCGGGGGGCCCTCCTACGAGCAGTACTTC. This codes for CASSTSGGPSYEQYF. The full variable domain, completed from the reference TRBV9 and TRBJ2-7 proteins outside the CDR3, reads DSGVTQTPKHLITATGQRVTLRCSPRSGDLSVYWYQQSLDQGLQFLIQYYNGEERAKGNILERFSAQQFPDLHSELNLSSLELGDSALYFCASSTSGGPSYEQYFGPGTRLTVT.